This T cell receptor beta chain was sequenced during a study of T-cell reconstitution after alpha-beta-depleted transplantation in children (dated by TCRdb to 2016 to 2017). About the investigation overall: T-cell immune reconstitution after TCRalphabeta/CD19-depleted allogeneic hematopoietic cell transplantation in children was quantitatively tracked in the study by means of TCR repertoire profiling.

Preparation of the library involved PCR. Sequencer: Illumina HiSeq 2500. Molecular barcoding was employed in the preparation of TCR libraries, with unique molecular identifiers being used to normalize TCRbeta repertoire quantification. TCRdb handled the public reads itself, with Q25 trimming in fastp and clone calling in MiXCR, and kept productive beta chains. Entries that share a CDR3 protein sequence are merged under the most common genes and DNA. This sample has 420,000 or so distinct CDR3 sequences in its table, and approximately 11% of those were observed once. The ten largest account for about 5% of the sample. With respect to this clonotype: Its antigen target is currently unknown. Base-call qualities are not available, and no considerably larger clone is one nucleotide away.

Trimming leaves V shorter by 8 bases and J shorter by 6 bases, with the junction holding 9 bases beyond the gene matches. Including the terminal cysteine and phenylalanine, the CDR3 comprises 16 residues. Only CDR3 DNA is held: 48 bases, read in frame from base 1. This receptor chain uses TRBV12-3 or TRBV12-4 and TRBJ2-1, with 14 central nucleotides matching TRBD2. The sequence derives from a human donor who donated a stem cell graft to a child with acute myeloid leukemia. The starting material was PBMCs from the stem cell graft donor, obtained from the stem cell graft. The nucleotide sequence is TGTGCCAGCCAGGGGACTAGCGGGGGAAGGGCCAATGAGCAGTTCTTC. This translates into CASQGTSGGRANEQFF.